One sample yielded the 28 T cell receptor beta chains listed below, sequenced in a study of cytomegalovirus exposure and HLA in healthy donors. This PCR relied on a set of 60 Vbeta primers and 13 Jbeta primers. Profiled with immunoSEQ multiplex PCR; TCRdb holds only in-frame clones, not every one. The sample has about 190,000 clones, around 80% seen once; the top ten hold 1.1%. The source material was PBMCs. These receptors originate from a woman aged 40 to 55 in good health and CMV-seronegative.

This clone occurred a few times. The chain combines TRBV7-2 with TRBJ1-1; 9 bases agree with TRBD1. Germline lookup yields CDR1 SGHTA and CDR2 FQGNSA. V was clipped by 4 bases and J by 5 bases; unmatched bases: 8. The CDR3 is made up of 15 amino acids. This CDR3 reads CASSSQGALGTEAFF. Here the CDR3 DNA reads TGTGCCAGCAGCTCACAGGGGGCTCTTGGGACTGAAGCTTTCTTT.

This clone was detected only once. The V and J genes are TRBV2 and TRBJ2-7, with 9 bases identical to TRBD2. The CDR3 totals 15 residues. V lost 6 bases, J lost 1 base, and 7 bases stayed unmatched. The V gene's germline CDR1 is SNHLY and CDR2 FYNNEI. This chain's CDR3 is CASRRTSEESYEQYV. CDR3 coding DNA: TGTGCCAGCAGACGGACTAGCGAAGAATCCTACGAGCAGTACGTC.

As to this clone: The same CDR3 is also encoded by other DNA sequences in this sample. V usage is TRBV2 and J usage is TRBJ2-1, with 10 positions matching TRBD1. This CDR3 is built from 15 residues. From germline, CDR1 is SNHLY and CDR2 FYNNEI. Trimming at V came to 4 bases and at J to 1 base, leaving 1 base not matched to a gene. The CDR3 loop reads CASSVDRGSYNEQFF. The CDR3 nucleotides read TGTGCCAGCAGTGTGGACAGGGGGTCCTACAATGAGCAGTTCTTC.

The chain carries TRBV5-5 and TRBJ2-1; possible D gene TRBD2, 5 bases. The CDR3 covers 19 residues. Germline V lookup: CDR1 SGHKS, CDR2 YYEKEE (reference sequence). The germline V and J ends were trimmed by 0 bases and 0 bases, with 19 bases remaining between them. CDR3 DNA sequence: TGTGCCAGCAGCTTGGGCGGTCTAGCCCCCACTTTCTCCTACAATGAGCAGTTCTTC. It encodes CASSLGGLAPTFSYNEQFF.

CDR3 residues: CASSFEGVYEQYF. The CDR3 DNA reads TGCGCCAGCAGCTTCGAGGGGGTCTACGAGCAGTACTTC. The rearrangement joins TRBV5-1 to TRBJ2-7; tentatively, D is TRBD1 (6 bases). Germline CDR1 reads SGHRS; CDR2 reads YFSETQ. V dropped 2 bases and J dropped 3 bases, with 9 bases sitting between them. The CDR3 is 13 residues long.

The gene calls are TRBV5-1 and TRBJ1-2; TRBD1 matches 7 bases. Looked up from germline, CDR1 is SGHRS and CDR2 is YFSETQ. V was clipped by 0 bases and J by 1 base; unmatched bases: 3. The CDR3 length is 15 residues. In DNA form, the CDR3 reads TGCGCCAGCAGCTTGGAAGGGGGCGTTAACTATGGCTACACCTTC. Amino acids: CASSLEGGVNYGYTF.

This chain uses TRBV18 with TRBJ2-6; the match to TRBD1 covers 8 bases. After removal of 4 bases from V and 3 bases from J, the junction contained 5 bases not matched to a gene. Germline lookup yields CDR1 KGHSH and CDR2 LQKENI. This CDR3 contains 16 residues. The CDR3 coding sequence is TGTGCCAGCTCACTCCAGGGGGCTAGTGGGGCCAACGTCCTGACTTTC. It codes for CASSLQGASGANVLTF.

The rearrangement links TRBV27 to TRBJ2-7; 14 nucleotides match TRBD2. Germline V gives CDR1 MNHEY, CDR2 SMNVEV (reference sequence). V lost 8 bases to trimming and J lost 6 bases; unmatched junction nucleotides: 6. The CDR3 length is 14 residues. The DNA of the CDR3 is TGTGCCAGCGGGGCTGGACTAGCGGGAGGCGAGCAGTACTTC. It codes for CASGAGLAGGEQYF.

The V and J genes are TRBV18 and TRBJ1-1; 8 positions match TRBD1. Germline CDR1 KGHSH, CDR2 LQKENI. The J segment lost 4 bases and the V segment lost 5 bases, leaving 6 bases of the junction unmatched. This CDR3 has 14 residues. The CDR3 reads CASSSQGEGTEAFF. The CDR3 bases are TGTGCCAGCTCATCACAGGGGGAGGGCACTGAAGCTTTCTTT.

The V and J genes are TRBV4-1 and TRBJ1-4, with D unclear. This CDR3 comprises 13 residues. The V gene lost 2 bases and the J gene lost 8 bases, with 9 bases spanning the gap. The V gene's germline CDR1 is MGHRA and CDR2 YSYEKL. The CDR3 DNA follows: TGCGCCAGCAGCCAAATGGTCCGGGAAAAACTGTTTTTT. It specifies CASSQMVREKLFF.

This sequence joins TRBV11-2 and TRBJ1-2; the D gene is possibly TRBD1 (5 bases). The germline V and J ends were trimmed by 3 bases and 3 bases, with 11 bases remaining between them. CDR1 is SGHAT, CDR2 FQNNGV, per germline. CDR3 size: 14 residues. Here the CDR3 reads CASSFGGGYYGYTF. CDR3 nucleotides: TGTGCCAGCAGCTTCGGGGGGGGGTACTATGGCTACACCTTC.

The V and J genes are TRBV5-6 and TRBJ2-7, with 9 bases lining up with TRBD1. Trimming took 4 bases from V and 3 from J; bases not matched to a gene: 14. The germline CDR1 and CDR2 sequences are SGHDT and YYEEEE. There are 17 residues in the CDR3. The DNA for the CDR3 is TGTGCCAGCAGCGTCGGGACAGGGTATTCTCCACTCTACGAGCAGTACTTC. As protein: CASSVGTGYSPLYEQYF.

The chain employs TRBV25-1 and TRBJ2-2, with D unclear. V lost 3 bases, J lost 3 bases, and 5 bases lay in between. Germline V gives CDR1 MGHDK, CDR2 SYGVNS. The CDR3 is 13 amino acids. CDR3 region: CASSDVYTGELFF. The CDR3 nucleotides read TGTGCCAGCAGTGACGTATACACCGGGGAGCTGTTTTTT. Full variable domain (outside the CDR3, taken from reference TRBV25-1 and TRBJ2-2): EADIYQTPRYLVIGTGKKITLECSQTMGHDKMYWYQQDPGMELHLIHYSYGVNSTEKGDLSSESTVSRIRTEHFPLTLESARPSHTSQYLCASSDVYTGELFFGEGSRLTVL.

This chain uses TRBV2 with TRBJ1-5; 7 nucleotides line up with TRBD1. The germline V gene has CDR1 SNHLY and CDR2 FYNNEI. J was trimmed by 4 bases and V by 5 bases; bases with no gene match: 8. CDR3 length equals 15 residues. The DNA of the CDR3 is TGTGCCAGCAGTCCGGACAGGACTCCAAATCAGCCCCAGCATTTT. Its protein product is CASSPDRTPNQPQHF. Drawing the rest from reference TRBV2 and TRBJ1-5, the complete variable domain is EPEVTQTPSHQVTQMGQEVILRCVPISNHLYFYWYRQILGQKVEFLVSFYNNEISEKSEIFDDQFSVERPDGSNFTLKIRSTKLEDSAMYFCASSPDRTPNQPQHFGDGTRLSIL.

This chain uses TRBV7-2 with TRBJ2-3; 7 bases match TRBD2. The CDR3 length is 13 residues. Germline V gene sequence: CDR1 SGHTA, CDR2 FQGNSA. The ends lost 8 bases at V and 6 bases at J; junction bases unmatched: 8. CDR3 sequence reads: CASSRDYTDTQYF. The CDR3 DNA reads TGTGCCAGCTCCCGGGACTACACGGATACGCAGTATTTT.

The rearrangement uses TRBV7-9 and TRBJ2-2; 7 nucleotides line up with TRBD1. Trimming removed 5 bases from V and 3 bases from J; junction bases left unmatched: 3. CDR3 length equals 14 residues. CDR1 SEHNR and CDR2 FQNEAQ come from the germline V gene (reference sequence). CDR3 in DNA: TGTGCCAGCAGCGATACAGGGGACACCGGGGAGCTGTTTTTT. Encoded protein: CASSDTGDTGELFF.

This clone was detected a few times. The V gene is TRBV5-1, the J gene TRBJ1-3, with 7 bases fitting TRBD1. This CDR3 is built from 15 residues. In germline, CDR1 is SGHRS, CDR2 YFSETQ. J was trimmed by 3 bases and V by 3 bases; bases with no gene match: 6. The CDR3 DNA reads TGCGCCAGCAGCTCGACAGGGAAAATTGGAAACACCATATATTTT. Translating it yields CASSSTGKIGNTIYF.

The V gene is TRBV7-9, the J gene TRBJ1-1; TRBD1 aligns across 7 bases. Per the germline V gene, CDR1 is SEHNR and CDR2 is FQNEAQ (reference sequence). There are 16 residues in the CDR3. J lost 1 base, V lost 0 bases, and 5 bases had no gene match. The CDR3 sequence is CASSLASGTENTEAFF. CDR3 nucleotide sequence: TGTGCCAGCAGCTTAGCCTCTGGGACAGAGAACACTGAAGCTTTCTTT.

The CDR3 bases are TGTGCCAGCAGGGCTAGACAGATAAGGGAAGAGACCCAGTACTTC. It is translated as CASRARQIREETQYF. The rearrangement uses TRBV7-8 and TRBJ2-5, with D tentatively TRBD1 (5 bases). Germline loops: CDR1 SGHVS, CDR2 FQNEAQ. V lost 6 bases and J 3 bases, leaving 17 bases between the germline ends. CDR3 length equals 15 residues.

V and J are TRBV7-2 and TRBJ2-1; D call uncertain. Trimming stripped 7 bases from V and 0 bases from J, with 13 bases between. Germline loops: CDR1 SGHTA, CDR2 FQGNSA. The CDR3 loop spans 15 amino acids. CDR3 region: CASTPGPYSYNEQFF. The DNA for the CDR3 is TGTGCCAGCACCCCGGGTCCCTACTCCTACAATGAGCAGTTCTTC.

This clone was seen only once. This rearrangement joins TRBV28 to TRBJ1-2; no definite D call. CDR1 and CDR2 (germline): MDHEN, SYDVKM. This CDR3 is 15 amino acids long. Trimming took off 7 bases at V and 2 bases at J, with 17 bases between the two ends. The CDR3 sequence is CASMRRSSQNYGYTF. The CDR3 DNA follows: TGTGCCAGCATGAGGCGGTCCAGCCAAAACTATGGCTACACCTTC.

The V and J genes are TRBV5-1 and TRBJ2-7; D is unresolved. Per the germline V gene, CDR1 is SGHRS and CDR2 is YFSETQ. This CDR3 has 9 residues. V was cut by 4 bases and J by 12 bases, with 8 bases left in between. CDR3 sequence: CASSVRGYV. The CDR3 DNA reads TGCGCCAGCAGCGTCCGCGGGTACGTC.

The rearrangement uses TRBV4-2 and TRBJ1-6; possibly TRBD1 for D (6 bases). Germline V gives CDR1 LGHNA, CDR2 YNFKEQ. The CDR3 extends over 15 amino acids. V was pared by 6 bases and J by 5 bases, with 14 bases between. As DNA, the CDR3 is TGTGCCAGCAGGGAACAGGGCGTCGATAATTCACCCCTCCACTTT. Its translation is CASREQGVDNSPLHF.

The chain combines TRBV7-9 with TRBJ1-1; TRBD1 is a possible D gene (5 bases). V gave up 0 bases and J gave up 6 bases, with 17 bases separating them. The CDR3 covers 16 residues. Germline CDR1 SEHNR, CDR2 FQNEAQ (reference sequence). The CDR3 reads CASSLAKGRGEAEAFF. The CDR3 DNA follows: TGTGCCAGCAGCTTAGCGAAGGGACGGGGGGAAGCTGAAGCTTTCTTT.

The V gene is TRBV5-1, the J gene TRBJ1-2; unclear D gene. CDR1 is SGHRS, CDR2 YFSETQ, per germline. The V end lost 4 bases, the J end lost 2 bases, and 9 bases lay between the germline ends. This CDR3 is 13 amino acids long. The CDR3 sequence is CASSQTPNYGYTF. CDR3 DNA sequence: TGCGCCAGCAGCCAGACACCGAACTATGGCTACACCTTC. The full variable domain, completed using reference TRBV5-1 and TRBJ1-2, is KAGVTQTPRYLIKTRGQQVTLSCSPISGHRSVSWYQQTPGQGLQFLFEYFSETQRNKGNFPGRFSGRQFSNSRSEMNVSTLELGDSALYLCASSQTPNYGYTFGSGTRLTVV.

The gene calls are TRBV7-2 and TRBJ1-5, with no clear D. CDR1 SGHTA and CDR2 FQGNSA come from the germline V gene. This CDR3 region has 14 residues. The germline V and J ends were trimmed by 5 bases and 1 base, with 9 bases remaining between them. CDR3 region: CASSLDKSNQPQHF. In nucleotides, the CDR3 is TGTGCCAGCAGCCTTGACAAGAGCAATCAGCCCCAGCATTTT.

The CDR3 loop is CASSSQTNRDRLYNEQFF. CDR3 nucleotide sequence: TGTGCCAGCAGCAGCCAAACGAACCGGGACAGATTATACAATGAGCAGTTCTTC. The V gene is TRBV21-1, the J gene TRBJ2-1; the table's D call TRBD1 went unverified against the DNA. TRBV21-1 constitutes a pseudogene. The CDR3 is 18 amino acids.

The chain is built from TRBV19 and TRBJ1-3; possible D gene TRBD1, 6 bases. The CDR3 spans 14 residues. V dropped 7 bases and J dropped 1 base, with 11 bases sitting between them. The germline V gene encodes CDR1 LNHDA and CDR2 SQIVND (reference sequence). CDR3 amino acids: CASTRDTSGNTIYF. DNA of the CDR3: TGTGCCAGTACCCGGGACACATCTGGAAACACCATATATTTT.